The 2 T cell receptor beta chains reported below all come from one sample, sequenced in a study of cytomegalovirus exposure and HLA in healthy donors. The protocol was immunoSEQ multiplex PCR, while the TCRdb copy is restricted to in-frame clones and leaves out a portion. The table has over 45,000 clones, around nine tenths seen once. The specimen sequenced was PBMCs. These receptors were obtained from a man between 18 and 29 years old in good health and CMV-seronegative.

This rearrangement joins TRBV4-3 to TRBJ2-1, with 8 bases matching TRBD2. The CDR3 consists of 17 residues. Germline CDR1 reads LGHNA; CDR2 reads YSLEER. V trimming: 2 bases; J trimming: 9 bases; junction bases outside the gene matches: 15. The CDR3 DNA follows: TGCGCCAGCAGCCAATTTCCTCCGGGACTAGTTTTTTTTGAGCAGTTCTTC. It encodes CASSQFPPGLVFFEQFF.

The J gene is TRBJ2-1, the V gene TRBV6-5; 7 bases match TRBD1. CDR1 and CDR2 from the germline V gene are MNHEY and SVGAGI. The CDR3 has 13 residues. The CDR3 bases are TGTGCTTGCAGGGGGAGCTCCTACAATGAGCAGTTCTTC. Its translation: CACRGSSYNEQFF.